The TCR beta chain under discussion was sequenced for a study of CD8 T cells in ankylosing spondylitis. Comment on this clonotype: Its matching antigen is unknown.

Via MiXCR, TCRdb re-called the 5' RACE reads, giving one row per CDR3 protein. The sample records hundreds of thousands of distinct CDR3 sequences, 12% being singletons. Study observations and caveats: There were earlier reports of some motif variants in reactive arthritis synovial fluid and blood. A TCR beta motif of several highly homologous variants seemed to mark ankylosing spondylitis blood. Reports say disease-linked clones showed up significantly more in matched ankylosing spondylitis synovial fluid.

This CDR3 has 11 residues. Germline V gene lookup returns CDR1 DFQATT and CDR2 SNEGSKA (reference sequence). V was pared by 3 bases and J by 7 bases, with 6 bases between. The sequenced sample consisted of blood, either unsorted or a sorted T cell fraction (not recorded which). V usage is TRBV20-1 and J usage is TRBJ2-2; D possibly uses TRBD1 or TRBD2 (5 bases each). The TCR was taken from a male donor with ankylosing spondylitis. Here the CDR3 reads CSARGDGELFF. The CDR3 DNA follows: TGCAGTGCTAGGGGGGACGGGGAGCTGTTTTTT.